These 13 T cell receptor beta chains share one sample of origin, sequenced in a study of control samples from healthy donors and cancer patients (dated by TCRdb to between 2020 and 2021). Library generation was performed with the immunoSEQ multiplex PCR assay. Drawn from immuneACCESS, this table holds only the in-frame rearrangements with V and J called that TCRdb kept. Clones are partly lost; checked studies trace under half to an unresolved V gene and leave the rest unexplained. A total of approximately 170,000 clones appear in this sample, approximately 90% of them only once. Of the sample, about 0.73% falls within the top ten clones. The source material was blood. These TCRs come from a young woman in good health.

CDR3 sequence (DNA): TGTGCCAGCAGTTCCCGACTAGTCCTAAACACCGGGGAGCTGTTTTTT. This sequence encodes CASSSRLVLNTGELFF. V gene TRBV27 combines with J gene TRBJ2-2; perhaps TRBD2 as D (6 bases). This CDR3 contains 16 residues. The V end lost 4 bases, the J end lost 2 bases, and 14 bases lay between the germline ends. Germline CDR1 MNHEY, CDR2 SMNVEV (reference sequence).

V is TRBV27 and J is TRBJ2-7; D gene uncertain. The CDR3 is made up of 18 amino acids. Per germline, CDR1 MNHEY and CDR2 SMNVEV (reference sequence). V lost 2 bases, J lost 0 bases, and 20 bases lay in between. The CDR3 DNA sequence: TGTGCCAGCAGTTTAGAAAGACGGAGAAGTAGTTGCTCCTACGAGCAGTACTTC. This encodes CASSLERRRSSCSYEQYF.

The gene calls are TRBV7-2 and TRBJ2-2; D remains unclear. Per germline, CDR1 SGHTA and CDR2 FQGNSA. The V end lost 6 bases, the J end lost 4 bases, and 15 bases lay between the germline ends. There are 15 residues in the CDR3. The CDR3 protein is CASRPDRGRTGELFF. The CDR3 DNA is TGTGCCAGCAGGCCCGATAGAGGACGCACCGGGGAGCTGTTTTTT.

The chain employs TRBV27 and TRBJ2-2, with 8 nucleotides matching TRBD2. The junction had 3 bases not matched to a gene; V was cut back by 0 bases and J by 3 bases. Per the germline V gene, CDR1 is MNHEY and CDR2 is SMNVEV (reference sequence). CDR3 length: 16 amino acids. CDR3 sequence reads: CASSLSPSGYTGELFF. For the CDR3, the DNA is TGTGCCAGCAGTTTATCTCCTAGCGGGTACACCGGGGAGCTGTTTTTT.

This chain joins TRBV5-1 and TRBJ2-3; no reliable D call. Trimming took off 0 bases at V and 1 base at J, with 6 bases between the two ends. The CDR3 has 14 residues. Germline CDR1 reads SGHRS; CDR2 reads YFSETQ. The CDR3: CASSLGGGTDTQYF. CDR3 bases: TGCGCCAGCAGCTTGGGCGGTGGCACAGATACGCAGTATTTT.

This clone has a single count. The V call is TRBV27, the J call TRBJ2-1; TRBD1 or TRBD2 may be the D gene (5 bases each). Looked up from germline, CDR1 is MNHEY and CDR2 is SMNVEV (reference sequence). The CDR3 spans 13 residues. The germline V and J ends were trimmed by 4 bases and 3 bases, with 7 bases remaining between them. The CDR3 nucleotides read TGTGCCAGCAGTTGGGGGATCTACAATGAGCAGTTCTTC. Amino acid sequence: CASSWGIYNEQFF.

The genes are TRBV18 and TRBJ2-7; 9 bases fit TRBD2. Germline trimming cut 2 bases from V and 3 bases from J; bases unmatched to any gene: 2. This CDR3 contains 14 residues. Germline V gene data show CDR1 as KGHSH and CDR2 as LQKENI. The CDR3 nucleotides read TGTGCCAGCTCACCAGCGGGAGGGTTCTACGAGCAGTACTTC. Its protein is CASSPAGGFYEQYF. The whole variable domain, filled in from reference TRBV18 and TRBJ2-7, reads NAGVMQNPRHLVRRRGQEARLRCSPMKGHSHVYWYRQLPEEGLKFMVYLQKENIIDESGMPKERFSAEFPKEGPSILRIQQVVRGDSAAYFCASSPAGGFYEQYFGPGTRLTVT.

This chain joins TRBV5-1 and TRBJ2-1; 10 bases are shared with TRBD2. The CDR3 totals 15 residues. In germline, CDR1 is SGHRS, CDR2 YFSETQ. V gave up 4 bases and J gave up 2 bases; unmatched junction bases: 3. In DNA form, the CDR3 reads TGCGCCAGCAGCCCGAGCGGGGGGGCCTACAATGAGCAGTTCTTC. Protein sequence: CASSPSGGAYNEQFF.

The chain has TRBV9 and TRBJ2-1; TRBD1 might be the D (6 bases). Trimming shortened V by 0 bases and J by 7 bases, and 11 bases separated the two germline ends. This CDR3 spans 14 amino acids. In germline, CDR1 is SGDLS, CDR2 YYNGEE. The CDR3 DNA follows: TGTGCCAGCAGCGTAGAGGGGGTAAGGAATGAGCAGTTCTTC. It specifies CASSVEGVRNEQFF.

Regarding this clone: The sample contains more than one DNA sequence encoding this CDR3. This rearrangement joins TRBV27 to TRBJ1-5, with D unresolved. Trimming pared 3 bases from V and 4 bases from J, leaving 10 bases between. This CDR3 spans 14 amino acids. Germline V gene sequence: CDR1 MNHEY, CDR2 SMNVEV (reference sequence). Here the CDR3 DNA reads TGTGCCAGCAGTTTGGCCGGCGGTAATCAGCCCCAGCATTTT. Protein sequence: CASSLAGGNQPQHF.

This clone has just one count. The rearrangement joins TRBV6-5 to TRBJ2-2; D tentatively fits TRBD1 or TRBD2 (7 bases each). The CDR3 is 15 residues long. Trimming took 9 bases from V and 6 from J, leaving 20 bases between them. CDR1 and CDR2 (germline): MNHEY, SVGAGI. Here the CDR3 reads CASLMAGGGSGELFF. The CDR3, as DNA: TGTGCCAGTCTTATGGCAGGGGGAGGGTCCGGGGAGCTGTTTTTT.

This chain uses TRBV28 with TRBJ2-1, with D possibly being TRBD2 (5 bases). V was clipped by 7 bases and J by 6 bases, with 22 bases between them. CDR3 length: 16 residues. Germline values: CDR1 MDHEN, CDR2 SYDVKM. Here the CDR3 reads CASIQTPPSFVNEQFF. CDR3 in DNA: TGTGCCAGCATACAAACCCCCCCTAGCTTTGTCAATGAGCAGTTCTTC.

V gene TRBV28 combines with J gene TRBJ2-7, with a possible D match to TRBD2 (6 bases). CDR3 size: 13 residues. CDR1 MDHEN and CDR2 SYDVKM come from the germline V gene. V was clipped by 2 bases and J by 7 bases, with 12 bases between them. CDR3 sequence: CASSLLRDREQYF. The CDR3 DNA reads TGTGCCAGCAGTTTACTGCGGGACCGGGAGCAGTACTTC. Complete variable domain (other parts from reference TRBV28 and TRBJ2-7): DVKVTQSSRYLVKRTGEKVFLECVQDMDHENMFWYRQDPGLGLRLIYFSYDVKMKEKGDIPEGYSVSREKKERFSLILESASTNQTSMYLCASSLLRDREQYFGPGTRLTVT.